What follows describes a single T cell receptor beta chain. The source of the sample is a study of STAT5B mutations in CD4+ large granular lymphocyte leukemia. Clones were read by immunoSEQ multiplex PCR, and TCRdb kept only the in-frame ones, dropping some. The sample lists about 8,200 clones; under 90% were seen once. Germline-derived CDR1 and CDR2 are SGHAT and FQNNGV. With 3 bases removed from V and 3 bases from J, the gap between germline ends came to 8 bases. CDR3 size: 13 residues. The clonotype originates from a woman in her 70s with CD4+ T-cell large granular lymphocyte leukemia. Sequencing used PBMCs. The chain has TRBV11-2 and TRBJ1-2; unclear D gene. DNA of the CDR3: TGTGCCAGCAGCTTTTTTTTGGACTATGGCTACACCTTC. Translation: CASSFFLDYGYTF.